Reported below is one T cell receptor (beta chain). V lost 4 bases to trimming and J lost 5 bases, with 23 bases between them. The CDR3 loop spans 17 amino acids. The germline CDR1 and CDR2 sequences are MGHRA and YSYEKL. This entry belongs to a study of TIL therapy for anti-PD-1-resistant metastatic lung cancer. The sample's time point: pre-treatment sample, taken before nivolumab and TIL therapy. This was the immunoSEQ v3 assay. Survey-level samples got approximately 1.8 million read pairs; deep-level samples got roughly 4.5-6 million. Sequenced by immunoSEQ multiplex PCR; TCRdb stores in-frame clones only, minus some. The sample carries 55,000 to 65,000 clones, less than 85% recorded once.

This material consisted of blood, taken at baseline. The rearrangement joins TRBV4-1 to TRBJ1-1, with unresolved D. This TCR was sampled from a person aged 25-80 years with non-small cell lung cancer. CDR3 sequence (DNA): TGCGCCAGCAGCCCACGAAGGACCCTAACCGAGAGGACTGAAGCTTTCTTT. It translates to CASSPRRTLTERTEAFF.